This TCR beta chain derives from a study of response to subunit inactivated influenza vaccine. The study, taken as a whole, reports: There was a suggestion from the authors that each seasonal influenza vaccination recruits few new T cells.

This CDR3 region has 13 residues. The germline V gene encodes CDR1 SGHTA and CDR2 FQGTGA. TCRdb analysed the RT-PCR reads with MiXCR anew, one entry per CDR3 protein. The sample includes about 240,000 distinct CDR3 sequences, 10% to 15% of them seen just once. Note on this clonotype: Its specificity is unknown. A much larger clonotype is one base distant, so this may be a read error.

This TCR was recovered from a man in his forties or fifties who received an inactivated influenza vaccine. The sequencing here drew on non-naive T cells sorted from PBMCs, taken roughly 2 weeks before vaccination. The rearrangement joins TRBV7-3 to TRBJ2-1, with D perhaps TRBD1 (6 bases). The CDR3 DNA is TGTGCCAGCAGCCCACAGGGCTACAATAAGCAGTTCTTC. Residues: CASSPQGYNKQFF.